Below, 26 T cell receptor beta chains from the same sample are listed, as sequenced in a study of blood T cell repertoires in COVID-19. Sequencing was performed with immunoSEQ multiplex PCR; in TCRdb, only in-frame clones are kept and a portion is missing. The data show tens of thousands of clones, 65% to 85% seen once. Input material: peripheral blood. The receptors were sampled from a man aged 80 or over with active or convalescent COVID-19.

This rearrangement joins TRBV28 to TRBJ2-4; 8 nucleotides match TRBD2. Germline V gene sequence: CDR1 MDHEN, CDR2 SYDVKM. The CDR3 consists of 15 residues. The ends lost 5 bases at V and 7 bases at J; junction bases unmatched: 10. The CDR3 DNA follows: TGTGCCAGCAGTGACGGAAGCGGGAGAAGGAACATTCAGTACTTC. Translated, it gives CASSDGSGRRNIQYF.

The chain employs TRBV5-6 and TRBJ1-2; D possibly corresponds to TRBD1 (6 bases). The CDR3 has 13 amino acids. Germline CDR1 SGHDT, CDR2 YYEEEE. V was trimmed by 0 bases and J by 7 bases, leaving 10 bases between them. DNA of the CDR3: TGTGCCAGCAGCTTGGTTGCAGGGGTTGGCTACACCTTC. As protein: CASSLVAGVGYTF.

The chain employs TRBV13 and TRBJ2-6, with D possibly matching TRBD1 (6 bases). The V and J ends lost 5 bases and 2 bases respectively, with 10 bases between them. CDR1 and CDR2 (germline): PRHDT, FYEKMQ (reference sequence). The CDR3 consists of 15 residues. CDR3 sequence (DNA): TGTGCCAGCAGCCTTAACAGGGCTGGGGCCAACGTCCTGACTTTC. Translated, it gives CASSLNRAGANVLTF.

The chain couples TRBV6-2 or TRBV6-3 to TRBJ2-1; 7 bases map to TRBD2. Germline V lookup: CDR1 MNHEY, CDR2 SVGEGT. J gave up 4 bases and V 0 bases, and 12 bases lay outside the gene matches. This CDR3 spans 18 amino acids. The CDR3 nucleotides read TGTGCCAGCAGTTACTCGGCCGTTTGGCGGGGGATTTACAATGAGCAGTTCTTC. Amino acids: CASSYSAVWRGIYNEQFF.

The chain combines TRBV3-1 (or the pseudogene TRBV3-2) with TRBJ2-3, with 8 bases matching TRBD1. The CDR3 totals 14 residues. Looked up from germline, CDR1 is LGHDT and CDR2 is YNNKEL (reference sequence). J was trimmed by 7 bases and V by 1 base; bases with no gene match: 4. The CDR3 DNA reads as TGTGCCAGCAGCCAAGGGAGGACAGGGCATACGCAGTATTTT. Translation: CASSQGRTGHTQYF.

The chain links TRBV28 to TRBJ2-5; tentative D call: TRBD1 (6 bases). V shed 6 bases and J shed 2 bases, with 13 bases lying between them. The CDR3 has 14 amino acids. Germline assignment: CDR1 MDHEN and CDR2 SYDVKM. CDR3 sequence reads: CASRSNRVQETQYF. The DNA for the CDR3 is TGTGCCAGCAGGTCGAACAGGGTTCAAGAGACCCAGTACTTC.

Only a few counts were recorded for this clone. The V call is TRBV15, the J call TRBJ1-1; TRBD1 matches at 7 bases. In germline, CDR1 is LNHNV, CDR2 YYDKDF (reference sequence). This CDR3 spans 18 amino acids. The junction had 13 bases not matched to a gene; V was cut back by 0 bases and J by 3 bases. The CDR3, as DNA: TGTGCCACCAGCAGAGAATACAGGGGTGGGTACCCTCACACTGAAGCTTTCTTT. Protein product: CATSREYRGGYPHTEAFF.

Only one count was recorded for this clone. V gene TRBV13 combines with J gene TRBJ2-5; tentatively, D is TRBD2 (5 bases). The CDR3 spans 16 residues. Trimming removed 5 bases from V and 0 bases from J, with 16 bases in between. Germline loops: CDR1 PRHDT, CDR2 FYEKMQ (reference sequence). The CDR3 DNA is TGTGCCAGCAGCCCAAGGCAGCGGACGTACCAAGAGACCCAGTACTTC. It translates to CASSPRQRTYQETQYF.

CDR3 protein: CAWSVRGQALNSPLHF. The CDR3 bases are TGTGCCTGGAGTGTACGTGGGCAGGCCCTTAATTCACCCCTCCACTTT. The chain employs TRBV30 and TRBJ1-6; D is undetermined. Germline CDR1 is GTSNPN and CDR2 is SVGIG (reference sequence). The CDR3 extends over 16 amino acids. The germline V and J ends were trimmed by 0 bases and 6 bases, with 15 bases remaining between them.

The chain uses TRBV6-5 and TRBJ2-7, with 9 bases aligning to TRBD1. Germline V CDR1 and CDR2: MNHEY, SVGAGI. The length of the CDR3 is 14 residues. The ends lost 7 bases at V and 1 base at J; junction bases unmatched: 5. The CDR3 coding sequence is TGTGCCAGCAATACCGGGACAGGGTCCTACGAGCAGTACTTC. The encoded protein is CASNTGTGSYEQYF.

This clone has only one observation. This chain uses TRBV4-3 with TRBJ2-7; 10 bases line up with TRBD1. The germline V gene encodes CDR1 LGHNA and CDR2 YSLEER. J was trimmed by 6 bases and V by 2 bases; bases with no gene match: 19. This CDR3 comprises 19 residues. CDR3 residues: CASSQSGQGNLRPECEQYF. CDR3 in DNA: TGCGCCAGCAGCCAATCGGGACAGGGGAATTTGCGGCCGGAGTGCGAGCAGTACTTC.

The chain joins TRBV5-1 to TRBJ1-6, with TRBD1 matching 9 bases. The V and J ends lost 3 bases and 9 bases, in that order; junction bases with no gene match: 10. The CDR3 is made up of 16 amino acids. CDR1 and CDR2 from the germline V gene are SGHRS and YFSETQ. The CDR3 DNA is TGCGCCAGCAGCTCAAACGCCGGGACAGGGAGTTCACCCCTCCACTTT. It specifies CASSSNAGTGSSPLHF.

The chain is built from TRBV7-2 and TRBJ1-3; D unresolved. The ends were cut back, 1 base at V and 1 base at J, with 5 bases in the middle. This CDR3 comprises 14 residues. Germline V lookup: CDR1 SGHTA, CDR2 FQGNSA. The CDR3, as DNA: TGTGCCAGCAGCTTAGGAGGGTCTGGAAACACCATATATTTT. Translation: CASSLGGSGNTIYF.

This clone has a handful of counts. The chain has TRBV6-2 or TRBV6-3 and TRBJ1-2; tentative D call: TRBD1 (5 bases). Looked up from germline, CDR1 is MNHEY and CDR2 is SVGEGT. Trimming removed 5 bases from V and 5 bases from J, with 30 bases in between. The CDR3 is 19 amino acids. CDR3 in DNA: TGTGCCAGCAGTAACCCCGTTGGGGACTCCGGCCCCCTTTTATATGGCTACACCTTC. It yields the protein CASSNPVGDSGPLLYGYTF.

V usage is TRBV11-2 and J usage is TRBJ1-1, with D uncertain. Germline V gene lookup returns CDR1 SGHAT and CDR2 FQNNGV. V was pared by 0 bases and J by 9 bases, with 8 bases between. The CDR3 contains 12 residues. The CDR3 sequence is CASSLERQKAFF. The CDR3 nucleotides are TGTGCCAGCAGCTTAGAGCGGCAGAAAGCTTTCTTT.

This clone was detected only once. CDR3 residues: CASSPGTSGTYEQYF. The CDR3 DNA is TGTGCCAGCTCACCCGGGACTAGCGGAACCTACGAGCAGTACTTC. This rearrangement joins TRBV18 to TRBJ2-7, with TRBD2 identical over 11 bases. The CDR3 is made up of 15 amino acids. Germline loops: CDR1 KGHSH, CDR2 LQKENI. The V segment lost 3 bases and the J segment 2 bases; nucleotides outside the gene matches: 3.

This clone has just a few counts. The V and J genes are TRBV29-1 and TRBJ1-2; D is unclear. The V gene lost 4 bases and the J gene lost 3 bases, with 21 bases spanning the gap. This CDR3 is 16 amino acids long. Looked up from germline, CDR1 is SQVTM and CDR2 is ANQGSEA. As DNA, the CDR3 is TGCAGCGTTGTCGCCTCCCCGACCCGTGGGCACTATGGCTACACCTTC. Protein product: CSVVASPTRGHYGYTF.

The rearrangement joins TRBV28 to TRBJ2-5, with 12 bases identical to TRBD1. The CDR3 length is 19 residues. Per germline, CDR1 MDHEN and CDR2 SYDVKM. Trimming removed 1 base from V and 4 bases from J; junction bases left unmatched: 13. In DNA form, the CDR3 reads TGTGCCAGCAGTTTATTTGGGAGATGGGGACAGGGGGCGTCAGAGACCCAGTACTTC. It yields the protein CASSLFGRWGQGASETQYF.

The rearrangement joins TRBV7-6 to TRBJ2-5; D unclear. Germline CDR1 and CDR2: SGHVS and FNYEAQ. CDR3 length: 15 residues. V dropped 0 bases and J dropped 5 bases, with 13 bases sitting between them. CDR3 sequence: CASSLAPTLGETQYF. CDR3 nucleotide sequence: TGTGCCAGCAGCTTAGCCCCAACTTTGGGCGAGACCCAGTACTTC.

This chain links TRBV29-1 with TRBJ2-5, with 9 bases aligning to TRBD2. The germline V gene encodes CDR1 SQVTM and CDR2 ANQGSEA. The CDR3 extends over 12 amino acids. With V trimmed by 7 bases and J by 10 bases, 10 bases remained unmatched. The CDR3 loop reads CSDHSGGNLQYF. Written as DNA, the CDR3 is TGCAGCGATCATAGCGGGGGAAACCTCCAGTACTTC.

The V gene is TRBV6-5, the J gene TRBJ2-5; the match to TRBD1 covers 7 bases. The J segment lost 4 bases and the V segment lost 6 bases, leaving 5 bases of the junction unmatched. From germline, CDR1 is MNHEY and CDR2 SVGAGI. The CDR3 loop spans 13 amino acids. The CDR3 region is CASSQYRGETQYF. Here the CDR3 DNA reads TGTGCCAGCAGCCAATACAGGGGAGAGACCCAGTACTTC.

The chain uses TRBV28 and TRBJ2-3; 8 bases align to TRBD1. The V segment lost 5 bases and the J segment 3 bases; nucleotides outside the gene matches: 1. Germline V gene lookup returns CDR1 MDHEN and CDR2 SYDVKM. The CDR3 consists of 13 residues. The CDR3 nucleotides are TGTGCCAGCAGTGGACAGGGAACAGATACGCAGTATTTT. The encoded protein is CASSGQGTDTQYF. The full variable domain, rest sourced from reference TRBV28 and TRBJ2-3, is DVKVTQSSRYLVKRTGEKVFLECVQDMDHENMFWYRQDPGLGLRLIYFSYDVKMKEKGDIPEGYSVSREKKERFSLILESASTNQTSMYLCASSGQGTDTQYFGPGTRLTVL.

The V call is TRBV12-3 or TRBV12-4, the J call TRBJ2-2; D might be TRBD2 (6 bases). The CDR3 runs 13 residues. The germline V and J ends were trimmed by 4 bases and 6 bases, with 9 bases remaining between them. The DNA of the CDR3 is TGTGCCAGCAGTTCCCTAGCGTCCGGGGAGCTGTTTTTT. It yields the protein CASSSLASGELFF.

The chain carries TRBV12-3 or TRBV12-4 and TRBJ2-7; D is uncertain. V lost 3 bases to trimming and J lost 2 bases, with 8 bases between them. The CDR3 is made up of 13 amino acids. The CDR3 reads CASSLSMTYEQYF. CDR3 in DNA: TGTGCCAGCAGTTTGAGCATGACCTACGAGCAGTACTTC.

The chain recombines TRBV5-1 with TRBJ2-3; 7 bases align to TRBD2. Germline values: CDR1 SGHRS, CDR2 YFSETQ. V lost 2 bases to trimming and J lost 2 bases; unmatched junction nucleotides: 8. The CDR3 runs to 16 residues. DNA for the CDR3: TGCGCCAGCAGCTTTGAATCGGCGGGGGTCACAGATACGCAGTATTTT. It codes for CASSFESAGVTDTQYF.

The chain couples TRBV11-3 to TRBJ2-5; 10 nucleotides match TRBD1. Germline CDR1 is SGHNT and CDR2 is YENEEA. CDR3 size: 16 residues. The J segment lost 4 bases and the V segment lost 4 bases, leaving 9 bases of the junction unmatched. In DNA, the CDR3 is TGTGCCAGCAGCTCCAATCCGGGACAGGGGAGAGAGACCCAGTACTTC. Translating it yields CASSSNPGQGRETQYF.